The entry below gives a single TCR beta chain sequence along with its context. The CDR3 is 15 amino acids. V was shortened by 0 bases and J by 10 bases, with 13 bases between the two germline ends. The germline CDR1 and CDR2 sequences are SGHVS and FQNEAQ. From the RT-PCR reads, TCRdb called clonotypes with MiXCR, one entry per CDR3 protein. The table includes a few hundred thousand distinct CDR3 sequences, about 38% detected once. This record comes from a study of patients and donors after allogeneic stem cell transplantation. This chain links TRBV7-8 with TRBJ1-6, with TRBD1 as a possible D gene (6 bases). What was sequenced was blood, either unsorted or a sorted T cell fraction (not recorded which). The sequence came from a human donor who was either an allogeneic HSCT recipient or a stem cell or donor lymphocyte infusion donor (not recorded which). It is not recorded whose cells these are; they may come from a transplant donor. CDR3 in DNA: TGTGCCAGCAGCTTAGCGTCGGGACACCCCTCACCCCTCCACTTT. This gives the protein CASSLASGHPSPLHF.